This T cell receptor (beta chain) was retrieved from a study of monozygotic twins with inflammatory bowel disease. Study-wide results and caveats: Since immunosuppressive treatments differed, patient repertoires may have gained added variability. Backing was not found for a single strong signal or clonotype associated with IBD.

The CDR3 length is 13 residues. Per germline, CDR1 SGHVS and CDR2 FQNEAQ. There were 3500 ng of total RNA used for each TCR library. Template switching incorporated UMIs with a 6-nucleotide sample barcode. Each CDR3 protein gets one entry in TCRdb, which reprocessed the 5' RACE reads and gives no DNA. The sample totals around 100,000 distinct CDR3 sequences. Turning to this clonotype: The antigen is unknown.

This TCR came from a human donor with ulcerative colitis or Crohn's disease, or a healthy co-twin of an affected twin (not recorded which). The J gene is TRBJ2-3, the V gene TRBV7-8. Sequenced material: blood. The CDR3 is CASSLAFSDTQYF.